This T cell receptor (beta chain) was sequenced for a study of cytomegalovirus exposure and HLA in healthy donors. This CDR3 comprises 15 residues. With V trimmed by 3 bases and J by 2 bases, 2 bases remained unmatched. Germline V lookup: CDR1 SGHTA, CDR2 FQGNSA. PCR primers comprised 60 Vbeta and 13 Jbeta primers. Clones were read by immunoSEQ multiplex PCR, and TCRdb kept only the in-frame ones, dropping some. The sample holds around 40,000 clones, 68% seen once. Sequencing used PBMCs. The TCR was taken from a man in his forties or fifties in good health and CMV-seronegative. This chain uses TRBV7-2 with TRBJ2-7; 12 bases agree with TRBD2. CDR3 coding DNA: TGTGCCAGCAGCTTCGGACTAGCGGGGACCTACGAGCAGTACTTC. This encodes CASSFGLAGTYEQYF.